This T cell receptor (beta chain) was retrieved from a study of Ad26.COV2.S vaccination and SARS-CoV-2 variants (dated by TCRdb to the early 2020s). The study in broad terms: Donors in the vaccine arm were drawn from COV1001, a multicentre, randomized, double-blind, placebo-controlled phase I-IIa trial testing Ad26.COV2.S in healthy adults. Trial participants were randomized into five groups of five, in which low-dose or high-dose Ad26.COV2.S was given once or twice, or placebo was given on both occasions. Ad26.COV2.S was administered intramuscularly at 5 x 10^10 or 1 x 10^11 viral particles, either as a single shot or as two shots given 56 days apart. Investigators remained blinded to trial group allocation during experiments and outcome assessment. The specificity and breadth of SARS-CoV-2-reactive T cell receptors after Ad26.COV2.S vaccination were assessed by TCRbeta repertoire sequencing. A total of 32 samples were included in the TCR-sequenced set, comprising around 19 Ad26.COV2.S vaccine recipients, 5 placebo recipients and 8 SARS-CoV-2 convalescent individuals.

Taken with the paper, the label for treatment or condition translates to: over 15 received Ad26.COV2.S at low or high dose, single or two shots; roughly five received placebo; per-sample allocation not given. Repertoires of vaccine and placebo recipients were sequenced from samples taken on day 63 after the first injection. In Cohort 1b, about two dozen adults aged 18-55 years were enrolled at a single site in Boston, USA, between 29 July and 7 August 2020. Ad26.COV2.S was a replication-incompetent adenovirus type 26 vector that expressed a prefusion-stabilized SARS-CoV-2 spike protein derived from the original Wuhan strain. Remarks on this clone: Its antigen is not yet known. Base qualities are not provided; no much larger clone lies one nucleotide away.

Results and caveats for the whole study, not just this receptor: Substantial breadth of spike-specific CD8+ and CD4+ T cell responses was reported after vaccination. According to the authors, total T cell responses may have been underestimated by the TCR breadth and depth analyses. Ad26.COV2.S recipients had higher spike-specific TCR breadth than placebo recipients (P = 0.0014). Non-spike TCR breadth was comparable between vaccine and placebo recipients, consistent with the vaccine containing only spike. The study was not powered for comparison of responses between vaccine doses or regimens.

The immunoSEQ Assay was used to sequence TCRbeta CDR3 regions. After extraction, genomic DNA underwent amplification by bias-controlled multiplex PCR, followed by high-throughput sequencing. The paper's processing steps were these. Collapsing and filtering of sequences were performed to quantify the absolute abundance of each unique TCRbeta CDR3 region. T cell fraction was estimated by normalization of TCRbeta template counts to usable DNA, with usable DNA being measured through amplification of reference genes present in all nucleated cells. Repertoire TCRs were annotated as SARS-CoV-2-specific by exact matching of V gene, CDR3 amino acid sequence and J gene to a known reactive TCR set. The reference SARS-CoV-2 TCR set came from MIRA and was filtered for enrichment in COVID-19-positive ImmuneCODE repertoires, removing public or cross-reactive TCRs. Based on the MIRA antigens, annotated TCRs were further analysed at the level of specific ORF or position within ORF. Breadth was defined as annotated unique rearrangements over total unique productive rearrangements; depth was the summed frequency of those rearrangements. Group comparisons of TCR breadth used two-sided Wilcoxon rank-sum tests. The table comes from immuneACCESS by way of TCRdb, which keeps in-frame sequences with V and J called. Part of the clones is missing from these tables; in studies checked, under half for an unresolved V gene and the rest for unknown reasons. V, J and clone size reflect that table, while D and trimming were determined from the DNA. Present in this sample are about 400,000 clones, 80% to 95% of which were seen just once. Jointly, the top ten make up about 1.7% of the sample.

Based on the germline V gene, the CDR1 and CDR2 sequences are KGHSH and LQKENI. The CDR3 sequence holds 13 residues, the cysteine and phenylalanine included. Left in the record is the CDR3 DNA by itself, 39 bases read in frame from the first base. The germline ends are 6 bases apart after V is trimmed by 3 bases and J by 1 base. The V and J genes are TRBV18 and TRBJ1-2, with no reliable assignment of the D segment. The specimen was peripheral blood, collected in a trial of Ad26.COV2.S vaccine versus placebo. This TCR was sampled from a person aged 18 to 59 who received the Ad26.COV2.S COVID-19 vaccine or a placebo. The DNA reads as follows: TGTGCCAGCTCACCGACGGATAACTATGGCTACACCTTC. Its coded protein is CASSPTDNYGYTF.